The 15 T cell receptor beta chains in this list originate from one sample, sequenced in a study of T cell responses to AZD1222 COVID-19 vaccine (dated by TCRdb to about 2021). The time point label, as the study defines it: baseline before first vaccination. Receptors were amplified or captured by the immunoSEQ multiplex PCR assay. Here the immuneACCESS table is served through TCRdb, limited to in-frame sequences with V and J called. Missing clones are a known gap in these copies; in checked studies unresolved V genes cover under half, and the rest lacks a known reason. The sample table shows 95,000 to 100,000 clones, and roughly nine tenths are seen once. Roughly 24% of the sample is taken by the ten largest. Sequencing was performed on peripheral blood, taken on day 0 of AZD1222 vaccination. The origin of the receptors is an adult in good health.

This sequence joins TRBV4-3 and TRBJ2-3; TRBD2 is a possible D gene (5 bases). The CDR3 covers 15 residues. CDR1 and CDR2 (germline): LGHNA, YSLEER. Trimming removed 4 bases from V and 5 bases from J, with 16 bases in between. The DNA for the CDR3 is TGCGCCAGCAGCCCCGGAGGCACCGGCGGAGATACGCAGTATTTT. As protein: CASSPGGTGGDTQYF.

The chain couples TRBV11-3 to TRBJ2-1; possible D gene TRBD2, 6 bases. The CDR3 covers 16 residues. The V and J ends lost 0 bases and 2 bases respectively, with 11 bases between them. The germline gives CDR1 SGHNT, CDR2 YENEEA. This chain's CDR3 is CASSLDPASAYNEQFF. Here the CDR3 DNA reads TGTGCCAGCAGCTTAGATCCGGCTAGCGCCTACAATGAGCAGTTCTTC.

The V gene is TRBV5-1, the J gene TRBJ1-6; D uncertain. CDR1 is SGHRS and CDR2 is YFSETQ in the germline V gene. The CDR3 is made up of 15 amino acids. V dropped 0 bases and J dropped 6 bases, with 10 bases sitting between them. Here the CDR3 reads CASSLASPGNSPLHF. CDR3 sequence (DNA): TGCGCCAGCAGCTTGGCGAGCCCGGGTAATTCACCCCTCCACTTT.

V is TRBV4-3 and J is TRBJ2-1; D is perhaps TRBD2 (6 bases). Germline CDR1 reads LGHNA; CDR2 reads YSLEER. This CDR3 is built from 15 residues. Trimming stripped 0 bases from V and 5 bases from J, with 11 bases between. The CDR3 protein is CASSQEVIADNEQFF. The CDR3 coding sequence is TGCGCCAGCAGCCAAGAGGTAATAGCGGACAATGAGCAGTTCTTC.

V gene TRBV5-1 combines with J gene TRBJ2-1; 8 nucleotides match TRBD1. This CDR3 has 18 amino acids. After removal of 0 bases from V and 10 bases from J, the junction contained 18 bases not matched to a gene. The germline CDR1 and CDR2 sequences are SGHRS and YFSETQ. The CDR3 is CASSLGLSTGASSTEQFF. The CDR3 region has the DNA TGCGCCAGCAGCTTGGGACTCTCGACAGGGGCCTCCTCAACGGAGCAGTTCTTC.

The chain recombines TRBV10-1 with TRBJ2-1; 13 nucleotides align to TRBD2. CDR3 length: 18 amino acids. After removal of 3 bases from V and 3 bases from J, the junction contained 8 bases not matched to a gene. The V gene's germline CDR1 is WNHNN and CDR2 SYGVQD (reference sequence). The DNA of the CDR3 is TGCGCCAGCAGTGATAGGACTAGCGGGAGTGGGGACTACAATGAGCAGTTCTTC. It translates to CASSDRTSGSGDYNEQFF.

This chain uses TRBV7-9 with TRBJ2-4, with TRBD1 identical over 11 bases. CDR3 length: 17 amino acids. Germline V gene sequence: CDR1 SEHNR, CDR2 FQNEAQ (reference sequence). The junction had 9 bases not matched to a gene; V was cut back by 1 base and J by 7 bases. The CDR3 nucleotides are TGTGCCAGCAGCTTAGTGGGACAGGGGGTAGTTGGGAACATTCAGTACTTC. Its translation: CASSLVGQGVVGNIQYF.

This clone was detected once. The rearrangement joins TRBV3-1 (or the pseudogene TRBV3-2) to TRBJ1-1; unclear D gene. V lost 3 bases and J 0 bases, leaving 5 bases between the germline ends. The CDR3 totals 13 residues. Germline CDR1 is LGHDT and CDR2 is YNNKEL (reference sequence). Here the CDR3 reads CASSQLMNTEAFF. The CDR3 DNA follows: TGTGCCAGCAGCCAGCTAATGAACACTGAAGCTTTCTTT.

The chain has TRBV6-2 or TRBV6-3 and TRBJ1-5, with D perhaps matching TRBD1 (5 bases). The V end lost 4 bases, the J end lost 0 bases, and 25 bases lay between the germline ends. CDR3 length equals 20 residues. Germline CDR1 MNHEY, CDR2 SVGEGT. The CDR3 region is CASSLPSSGTGPYSNQPQHF. The CDR3 bases are TGTGCCAGCAGTTTGCCCTCCTCGGGGACGGGACCCTATAGCAATCAGCCCCAGCATTTT.

This rearrangement joins TRBV7-2 to TRBJ2-7; TRBD1 matches at 7 bases. The length of the CDR3 is 14 residues. V shed 1 base and J 3 bases; nucleotides not matched to a gene: 3. Germline values: CDR1 SGHTA, CDR2 FQGNSA. The CDR3: CASSLDTGDYEQYF. The CDR3 nucleotides read TGTGCCAGCAGCTTAGACACAGGGGACTACGAGCAGTACTTC.

This rearrangement joins TRBV5-4 to TRBJ1-4; tentatively, D is TRBD1 (6 bases). CDR1 is SGHNT and CDR2 is YYREEE in the germline V gene (reference sequence). There are 15 residues in the CDR3. V lost 3 bases, J lost 5 bases, and 14 bases lay in between. In DNA, the CDR3 is TGTGCCAGCAGCTCAATAGGACAGTTGAATGAAAAACTGTTTTTT. Residues: CASSSIGQLNEKLFF. Full variable domain (outside the CDR3, taken from reference TRBV5-4 and TRBJ1-4): ETGVTQSPTHLIKTRGQQVTLRCSSQSGHNTVSWYQQALGQGPQFIFQYYREEENGRGNFPPRFSGLQFPNYSSELNVNALELDDSALYLCASSSIGQLNEKLFFGSGTQLSVL.

This sequence joins TRBV28 and TRBJ2-7; 7 nucleotides agree with TRBD2. The ends lost 6 bases at V and 2 bases at J; junction bases unmatched: 16. CDR3 length: 17 residues. Germline CDR1 is MDHEN and CDR2 is SYDVKM. The CDR3, as DNA: TGTGCCAGCAGCCCCCCCACGCCCTCTAGCGGACCCTACGAGCAGTACTTC. This encodes CASSPPTPSSGPYEQYF.

The chain couples TRBV5-6 to TRBJ2-3, with 8 bases that match TRBD2. Germline values: CDR1 SGHDT, CDR2 YYEEEE. Trimming at V came to 2 bases and at J to 5 bases, leaving 7 bases not matched to a gene. CDR3 length: 15 amino acids. The CDR3 DNA sequence: TGTGCCAGCAGCTTATTGCGGGGGGCTGGAGATACGCAGTATTTT. Protein product: CASSLLRGAGDTQYF.

The chain carries TRBV18 and TRBJ1-1, with D unclear. This CDR3 has 16 amino acids. CDR1 and CDR2 from the germline V gene are KGHSH and LQKENI. Trimming stripped 4 bases from V and 0 bases from J, with 15 bases between. Here the CDR3 DNA reads TGTGCCAGCTCACGAAGGTCGCGCTCCATGAACACTGAAGCTTTCTTT. Translating gives CASSRRSRSMNTEAFF.

The CDR3 reads CASSLAGALTGNTIYF. The CDR3 bases are TGCGCCAGCAGCTTGGCGGGGGCTTTAACTGGAAACACCATATATTTT. V and J are TRBV5-1 and TRBJ1-3, with D perhaps TRBD1 (6 bases). V gave up 0 bases and J gave up 2 bases, with 12 bases separating them. The CDR3 sequence is 16 residues long. Germline V gene data show CDR1 as SGHRS and CDR2 as YFSETQ.